Listed below are T cell receptor beta chains from one sample, sequenced in a study of Graves' ophthalmopathy and Graves' hyperthyroidism. TCRdb analysed the multiplex PCR reads with MiXCR anew, one entry per CDR3 protein. The sample includes roughly 500,000 distinct CDR3 sequences, around 15% of them seen just once. Source material: blood. All receptors derive from a woman aged 30 to 39 with Graves' ophthalmopathy. Both conserved end residues are part of each CDR3. D genes are given only for firm matches. The size of a clone is reported for some rows only, either as once, few or many, or as a class for expanded clones.

length: 15
V: TRBV7-2
D: TRBD2
size: many
J: TRBJ2-7
CDR3: CASSPPAGGKNEQYF
DNA: TGTGCCAGCAGCCCTCCAGCGGGAGGGAAAAACGAGCAGTACTTC

length: 15
V: TRBV6-1
D: -
size: many
J: TRBJ1-5
CDR3: CASSGFGQSNQPQHF
DNA: TGTGCCAGCAGTGGATTTGGACAGAGCAATCAGCCCCAGCATTTT

length: 14
V: TRBV5-1
D: -
size: many
J: TRBJ1-6
CDR3: CASSILSYNSPLHF
DNA: TGCGCCAGCAGCATACTCTCCTATAATTCACCCCTCCACTTT

length: 15
V: TRBV12-3/TRBV12-4
D: TRBD2
size: many
J: TRBJ2-5
CDR3: CASSFMGAGGETQYF
DNA: TGTGCCAGCAGTTTTATGGGAGCGGGGGGGGAGACCCAGTACTTC

length: 13
V: TRBV12-3/TRBV12-4
D: TRBD1
size: -
J: TRBJ2-7
CDR3: CASSPLYRGKQYF
DNA: TGTGCCAGCAGTCCCCTTTACAGGGGGAAGCAGTACTTC

length: 15
V: TRBV6-5
D: -
size: many
J: TRBJ2-3
CDR3: CASSNRTPMRDTQYF
DNA: TGTGCCAGCAGTAACCGGACTCCGATGAGAGATACGCAGTATTTT

length: 14
V: TRBV6-1
D: -
size: many
J: TRBJ1-1
CDR3: CASSEAPGSTEAFF
DNA: TGTGCCAGCAGTGAAGCGCCAGGGAGCACTGAAGCTTTCTTT

length: 15
V: TRBV6-4
D: TRBD2
size: many
J: TRBJ2-2
CDR3: CASSVLAGATGELFF
DNA: TGTGCCAGCAGTGTTTTAGCGGGAGCAACCGGGGAGCTGTTTTTT

length: 16
V: TRBV20-1
D: TRBD1
size: few
J: TRBJ2-7
CDR3: CSARGLYRGVSYEQYF
DNA: TGCAGTGCTAGGGGTCTTTACAGGGGTGTTTCCTACGAGCAGTACTTC

length: 15
V: TRBV2
D: -
size: many
J: TRBJ1-1
CDR3: CASSEARRAATEAFF
DNA: TGTGCCAGCAGTGAAGCGCGTAGGGCGGCCACTGAAGCTTTCTTT

length: 18
V: TRBV27
D: TRBD1
size: many
J: TRBJ1-1
CDR3: CASLHIPRTGALNTEAFF
DNA: TGTGCCAGCTTACATATTCCTAGGACAGGAGCTTTGAACACTGAAGCTTTCTTT

length: 14
V: TRBV27
D: TRBD1
size: -
J: TRBJ2-7
CDR3: CASSDLDRVYEQYF
DNA: TGTGCCAGCAGTGATCTTGACAGGGTCTACGAGCAGTACTTC

length: 11
V: TRBV6-1
D: -
size: many
J: TRBJ1-2
CDR3: CASTTSGGYTF
DNA: TGTGCCAGCACCACCTCTGGGGGCTACACCTTC

length: 13
V: TRBV6-1
D: -
size: many
J: TRBJ2-7
CDR3: CASRPLLYDEQYF
DNA: TGTGCCAGCAGACCCCTCCTCTATGACGAGCAGTACTTC

length: 15
V: TRBV6-5
D: -
size: many
J: TRBJ1-5
CDR3: CASSYTRNSNQPQHF
DNA: TGTGCCAGCAGTTATACCAGAAATAGCAATCAGCCCCAGCATTTT

length: 13
V: TRBV7-9
D: -
size: many
J: TRBJ1-1
CDR3: CASMVGGNTEAFF
DNA: TGTGCCAGCATGGTGGGGGGCAACACTGAAGCTTTCTTT

length: 15
V: TRBV9
D: -
size: many
J: TRBJ1-1
CDR3: CASSVDGLSNTEAFF
DNA: TGTGCCAGCAGCGTAGACGGATTGTCGAACACTGAAGCTTTCTTT

length: 12
V: TRBV6-2/TRBV6-3
D: -
size: many
J: TRBJ2-7
CDR3: CASTNSHYEQYF
DNA: TGTGCCAGCACTAACAGTCACTACGAGCAGTACTTC

length: 13
V: TRBV27
D: -
size: many
J: TRBJ2-7
CDR3: CASTNSGGNEQYF
DNA: TGTGCCAGCACGAATTCGGGTGGGAACGAGCAGTACTTC

length: 14
V: TRBV7-9
D: -
size: -
J: TRBJ1-6
CDR3: CSSSLGAVNSPLHF
DNA: TGTTCCAGCAGCTTAGGGGCAGTTAATTCACCCCTCCACTTT

length: 13
V: TRBV27
D: TRBD1
size: many
J: TRBJ1-6
CDR3: CASSLAGGIPLHF
DNA: TGTGCCAGCAGTTTGGCAGGGGGGATACCCCTCCACTTT

length: 15
V: TRBV15
D: -
size: many
J: TRBJ2-4
CDR3: CATSRYGQNLNIQYF
DNA: TGTGCCACCAGCAGATACGGACAGAACCTAAACATTCAGTACTTC

length: 15
V: TRBV7-2
D: TRBD1
size: many
J: TRBJ1-1
CDR3: CASSLVDRANTEAFF
DNA: TGTGCCAGCAGCTTAGTAGACAGGGCGAACACTGAAGCTTTCTTT

length: 12
V: TRBV6-2/TRBV6-3
D: TRBD1
size: few
J: TRBJ1-2
CDR3: CASRRQGDGYTF
DNA: TGTGCCAGCAGACGGCAGGGGGATGGCTACACCTTC

length: 15
V: TRBV28
D: TRBD2
size: many
J: TRBJ2-7
CDR3: CASKTPSSGIYEQYF
DNA: TGTGCCAGCAAGACCCCCTCTAGCGGGATCTACGAGCAGTACTTC

length: 15
V: TRBV10-3
D: -
size: many
J: TRBJ1-5
CDR3: CATRGGGNSNQPQHF
DNA: TGTGCCACGAGAGGGGGGGGGAATAGCAATCAGCCCCAGCATTTT

length: 15
V: TRBV5-1
D: -
size: many
J: TRBJ2-7
CDR3: CAGEGLAKDSYEQYF
DNA: TGCGCCGGGGAAGGGCTAGCGAAAGACTCCTACGAGCAGTACTTC

length: 16
V: TRBV4-1
D: TRBD1
size: many
J: TRBJ2-2
CDR3: CASSHRQGTDTGELFF
DNA: TGCGCCAGCAGCCATCGACAGGGTACGGACACCGGGGAGCTGTTTTTT

length: 15
V: TRBV6-1
D: -
size: many
J: TRBJ1-1
CDR3: CASSEIESAMAEAFF
DNA: TGTGCCAGCAGTGAAATTGAGTCAGCTATGGCTGAAGCTTTCTTT

length: 14
V: TRBV18
D: -
size: -
J: TRBJ1-5
CDR3: CASSPEGPGQPQHF
DNA: TGTGCCAGCTCACCGGAGGGGCCTGGTCAGCCCCAGCATTTT

length: 14
V: TRBV19
D: TRBD1
size: many
J: TRBJ1-5
CDR3: CASTTGREGQPQHF
DNA: TGTGCCAGCACGACAGGGCGGGAGGGTCAGCCCCAGCATTTT

length: 15
V: TRBV6-1
D: -
size: -
J: TRBJ1-2
CDR3: CASSEEPTGHYGYTF
DNA: TGTGCCAGCAGTGAAGAACCCACAGGGCACTATGGCTACACCTTC

length: 19
V: TRBV28
D: TRBD2
size: -
J: TRBJ2-5
CDR3: CASSPSFGLAGGLRETQYF
DNA: TGTGCCAGCAGCCCATCTTTCGGACTAGCGGGAGGGCTCCGGGAGACCCAGTACTTC